The T cell receptor beta chain under discussion was sequenced for a study of CD8+ T cells in alopecia areata. Points from the study as a whole: Affected lesional scalp, above all in alopecia totalis/universalis, was more clonal than normal scalp.

Punch biopsies of lesional scalp, plus peripheral blood, were taken from alopecia areata patients. Both CD4+ and CD8+ T cells were separated by sorting PBMCs. Worth noting for this clone: Its antigen is currently unknown.

Sequencing templates came from extracted RNA that was reverse transcribed into cDNA. Profiling relied on immunoSEQ multiplex PCR, and the TCRdb table lists in-frame clones only, not all of them. The sample lists about 180,000 clones, approximately 62% seen once, with about 1.5% in the top ten. Losses at the gene ends were 6 bases for V and 13 bases for J; bases not matched to a gene: 7. The V gene's germline CDR1 is SQVTM and CDR2 ANQGSEA. The CDR3 consists of 12 residues. The sequencing used CD4+ T cells sorted from blood, collected at week 0. The V and J genes are TRBV29-1 and TRBJ2-6; 9 bases fit TRBD1. This receptor was identified in a human donor with alopecia areata. The CDR3 DNA is TGCAGCGTCGGGACAGGGTTCGATGTCCTGACTTTC. Amino acid sequence: CSVGTGFDVLTF.